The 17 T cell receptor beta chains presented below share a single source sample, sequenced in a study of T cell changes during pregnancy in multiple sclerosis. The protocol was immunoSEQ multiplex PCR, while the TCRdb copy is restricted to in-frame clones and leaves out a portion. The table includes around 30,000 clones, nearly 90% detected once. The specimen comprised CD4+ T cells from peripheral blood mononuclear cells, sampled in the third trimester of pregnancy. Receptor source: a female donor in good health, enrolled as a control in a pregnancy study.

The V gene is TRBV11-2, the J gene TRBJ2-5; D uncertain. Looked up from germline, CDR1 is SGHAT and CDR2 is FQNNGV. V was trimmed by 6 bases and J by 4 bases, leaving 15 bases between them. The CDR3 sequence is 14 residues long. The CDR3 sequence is CASRQLRVGETQYF. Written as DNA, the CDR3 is TGTGCCAGCAGACAACTACGGGTCGGAGAGACCCAGTACTTC.

CDR3 sequence (DNA): TGCGCCAGCAGGGCCGGGACTAGCGGGAGGGCCTGGGAGACCCAGTACTTC. Translated, it gives CASRAGTSGRAWETQYF. The genes are TRBV10-1 and TRBJ2-5; 16 bases map to TRBD2. V lost 6 bases, J lost 5 bases, and 9 bases stayed unmatched. This CDR3 contains 17 residues. Germline CDR1 WNHNN, CDR2 SYGVQD (reference sequence).

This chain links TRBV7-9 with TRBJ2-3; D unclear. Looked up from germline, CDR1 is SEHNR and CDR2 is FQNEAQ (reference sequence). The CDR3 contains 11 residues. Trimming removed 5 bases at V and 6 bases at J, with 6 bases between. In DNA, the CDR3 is TGTGCCAGCAGCCATGGCGATACGCAGTATTTT. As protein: CASSHGDTQYF.

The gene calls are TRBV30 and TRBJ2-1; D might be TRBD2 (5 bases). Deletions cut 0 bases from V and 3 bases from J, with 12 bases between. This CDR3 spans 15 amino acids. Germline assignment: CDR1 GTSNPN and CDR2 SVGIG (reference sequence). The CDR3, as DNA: TGTGCCTGGAGTGTACGGAGAGGGAACTACAATGAGCAGTTCTTC. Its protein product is CAWSVRRGNYNEQFF.

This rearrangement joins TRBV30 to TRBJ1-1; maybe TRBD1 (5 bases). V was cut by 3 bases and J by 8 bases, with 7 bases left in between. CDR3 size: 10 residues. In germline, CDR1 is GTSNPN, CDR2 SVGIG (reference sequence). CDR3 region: CAWRGLEAFF. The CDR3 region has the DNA TGTGCCTGGAGGGGGCTAGAAGCTTTCTTT. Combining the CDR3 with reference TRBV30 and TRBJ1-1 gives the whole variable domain SQTIHQWPATLVQPVGSPLSLECTVEGTSNPNLYWYRQAAGRGLQLLFYSVGIGQISSEVPQNLSASRPQDRQFILSSKKLLLSDSGFYLCAWRGLEAFFGQGTRLTVV.

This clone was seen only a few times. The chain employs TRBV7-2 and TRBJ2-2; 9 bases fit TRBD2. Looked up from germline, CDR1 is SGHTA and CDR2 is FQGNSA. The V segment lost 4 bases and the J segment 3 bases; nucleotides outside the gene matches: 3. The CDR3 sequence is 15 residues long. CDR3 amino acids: CASSSRGGHTGELFF. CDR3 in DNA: TGTGCCAGCAGCTCGCGGGGGGGCCACACCGGGGAGCTGTTTTTT.

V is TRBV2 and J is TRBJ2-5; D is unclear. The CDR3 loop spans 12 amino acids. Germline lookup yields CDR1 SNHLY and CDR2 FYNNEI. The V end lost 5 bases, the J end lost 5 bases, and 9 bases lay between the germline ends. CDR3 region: CASSTVGETQYF. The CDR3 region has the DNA TGTGCCAGCAGTACTGTCGGGGAGACCCAGTACTTC.

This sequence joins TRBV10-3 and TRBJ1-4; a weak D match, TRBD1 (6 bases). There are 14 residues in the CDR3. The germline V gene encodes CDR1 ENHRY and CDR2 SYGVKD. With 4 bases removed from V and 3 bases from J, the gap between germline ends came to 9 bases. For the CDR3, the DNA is TGTGCCATCAGTGCCGGACAGCCTAATGAAAAACTGTTTTTT. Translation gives CAISAGQPNEKLFF.

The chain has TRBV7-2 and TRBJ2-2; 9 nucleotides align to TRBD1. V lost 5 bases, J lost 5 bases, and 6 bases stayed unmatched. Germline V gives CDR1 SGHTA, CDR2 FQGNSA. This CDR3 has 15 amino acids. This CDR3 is CASSPRTGVTGELFF. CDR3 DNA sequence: TGTGCCAGCAGCCCCCGGACAGGGGTGACCGGGGAGCTGTTTTTT.

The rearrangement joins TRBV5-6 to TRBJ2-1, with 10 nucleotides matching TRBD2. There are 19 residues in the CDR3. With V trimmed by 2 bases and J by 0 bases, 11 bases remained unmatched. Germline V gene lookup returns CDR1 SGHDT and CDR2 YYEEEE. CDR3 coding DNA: TGTGCCAGCAGCTTCGGGCTAGCGGGAGTAGGCGGCTCCTACAATGAGCAGTTCTTC. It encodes CASSFGLAGVGGSYNEQFF. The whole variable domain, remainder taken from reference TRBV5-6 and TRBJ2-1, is DAGVTQSPTHLIKTRGQQVTLRCSPKSGHDTVSWYQQALGQGPQFIFQYYEEEERQRGNFPDRFSGHQFPNYSSELNVNALLLGDSALYLCASSFGLAGVGGSYNEQFFGPGTRLTVL.

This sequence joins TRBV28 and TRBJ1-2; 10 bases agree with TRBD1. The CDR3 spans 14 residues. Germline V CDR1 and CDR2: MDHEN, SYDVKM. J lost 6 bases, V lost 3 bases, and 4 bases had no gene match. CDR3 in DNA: TGTGCCAGCAGTTTCCCGGACAGGGGGGATGGCTACACCTTC. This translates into CASSFPDRGDGYTF.

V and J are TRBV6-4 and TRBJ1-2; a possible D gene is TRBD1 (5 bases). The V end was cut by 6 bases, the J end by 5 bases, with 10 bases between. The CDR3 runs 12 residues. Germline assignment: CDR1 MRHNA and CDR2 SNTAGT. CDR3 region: CASREAGYGYTF. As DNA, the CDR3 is TGTGCCAGCAGAGAAGCAGGGTATGGCTACACCTTC.

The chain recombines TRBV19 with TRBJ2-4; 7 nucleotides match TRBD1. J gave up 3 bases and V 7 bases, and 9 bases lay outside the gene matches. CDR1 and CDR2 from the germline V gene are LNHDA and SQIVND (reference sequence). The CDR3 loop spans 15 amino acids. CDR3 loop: CASTKGAVGKNIQYF. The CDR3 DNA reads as TGTGCCAGTACCAAGGGGGCGGTTGGCAAAAACATTCAGTACTTC.

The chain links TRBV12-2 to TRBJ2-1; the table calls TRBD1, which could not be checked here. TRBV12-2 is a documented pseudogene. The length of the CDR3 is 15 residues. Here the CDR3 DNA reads TGTGCAAGTCGCTTAGCACGGGACAGGATCAATGAGCAGTTCTTC. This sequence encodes CASRLARDRINEQFF.

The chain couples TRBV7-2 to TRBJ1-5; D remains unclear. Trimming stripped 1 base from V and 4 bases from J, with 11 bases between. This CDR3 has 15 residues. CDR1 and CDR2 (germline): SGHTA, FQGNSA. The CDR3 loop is CASSLVGGTNQPQHF. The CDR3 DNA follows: TGTGCCAGCAGCTTAGTAGGAGGAACGAATCAGCCCCAGCATTTT.

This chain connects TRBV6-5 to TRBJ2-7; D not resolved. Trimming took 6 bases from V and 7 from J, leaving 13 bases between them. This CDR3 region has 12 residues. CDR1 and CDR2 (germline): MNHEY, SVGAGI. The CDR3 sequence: CASSTRHGEQYF. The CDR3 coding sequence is TGTGCCAGCAGCACCCGTCACGGGGAGCAGTACTTC.

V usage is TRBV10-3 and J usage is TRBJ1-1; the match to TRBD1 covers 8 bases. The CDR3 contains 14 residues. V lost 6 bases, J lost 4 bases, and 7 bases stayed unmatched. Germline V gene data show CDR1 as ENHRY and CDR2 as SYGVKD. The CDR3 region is CAIRGTGPLTEAFF. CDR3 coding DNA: TGTGCCATCAGGGGGACAGGACCACTCACTGAAGCTTTCTTT.